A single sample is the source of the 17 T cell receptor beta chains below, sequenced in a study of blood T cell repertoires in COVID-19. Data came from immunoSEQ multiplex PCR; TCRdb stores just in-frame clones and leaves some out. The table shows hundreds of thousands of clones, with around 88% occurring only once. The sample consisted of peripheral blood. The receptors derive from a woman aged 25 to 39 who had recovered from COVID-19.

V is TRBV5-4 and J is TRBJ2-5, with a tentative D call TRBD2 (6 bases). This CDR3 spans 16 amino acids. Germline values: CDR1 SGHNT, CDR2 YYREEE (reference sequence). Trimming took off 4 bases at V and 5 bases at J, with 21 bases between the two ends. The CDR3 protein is CASSPRSGGIDETQYF. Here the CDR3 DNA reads TGTGCCAGCAGCCCTCGGTCTGGCGGGATTGATGAGACCCAGTACTTC.

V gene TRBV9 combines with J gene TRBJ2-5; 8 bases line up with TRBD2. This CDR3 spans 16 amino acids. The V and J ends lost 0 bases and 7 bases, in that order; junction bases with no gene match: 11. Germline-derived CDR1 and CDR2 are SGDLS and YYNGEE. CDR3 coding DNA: TGTGCCAGCAGCGTAGAGACCAGCGGGAGTAGGGGGACCCAGTACTTC. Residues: CASSVETSGSRGTQYF.

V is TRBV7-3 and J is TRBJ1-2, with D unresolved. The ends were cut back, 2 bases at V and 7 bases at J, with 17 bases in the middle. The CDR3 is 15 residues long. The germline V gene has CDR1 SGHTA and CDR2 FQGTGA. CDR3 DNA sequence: TGTGCCAGCAGCTTATTAATCGCATCGGGAGGTGGCTACACCTTC. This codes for CASSLLIASGGGYTF. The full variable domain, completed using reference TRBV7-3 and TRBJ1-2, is GAGVSQTPSNKVTEKGKYVELRCDPISGHTALYWYRQSLGQGPEFLIYFQGTGAADDSGLPNDRFFAVRPEGSVSTLKIQRTERGDSAVYLCASSLLIASGGGYTFGSGTRLTVV.

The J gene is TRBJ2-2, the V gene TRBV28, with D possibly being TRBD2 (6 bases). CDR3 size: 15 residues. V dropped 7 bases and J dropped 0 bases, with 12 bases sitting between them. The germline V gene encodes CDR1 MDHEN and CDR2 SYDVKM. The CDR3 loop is CASTSRLANTGELFF. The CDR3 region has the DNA TGTGCCAGCACGTCGCGACTAGCGAACACCGGGGAGCTGTTTTTT.

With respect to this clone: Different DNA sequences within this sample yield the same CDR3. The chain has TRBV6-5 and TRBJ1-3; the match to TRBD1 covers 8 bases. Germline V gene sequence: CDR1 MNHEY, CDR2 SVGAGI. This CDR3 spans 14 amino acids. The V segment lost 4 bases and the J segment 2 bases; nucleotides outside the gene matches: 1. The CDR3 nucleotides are TGTGCCAGCAGTTCGACAGGGGCTGGAAACACCATATATTTT. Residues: CASSSTGAGNTIYF.

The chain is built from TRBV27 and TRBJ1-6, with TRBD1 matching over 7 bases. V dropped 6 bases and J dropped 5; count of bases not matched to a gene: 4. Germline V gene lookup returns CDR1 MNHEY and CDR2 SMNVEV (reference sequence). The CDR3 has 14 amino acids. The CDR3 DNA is TGTGCCAGCAGGGCGGACAGGAATAATTCACCCCTCCACTTT. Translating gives CASRADRNNSPLHF.

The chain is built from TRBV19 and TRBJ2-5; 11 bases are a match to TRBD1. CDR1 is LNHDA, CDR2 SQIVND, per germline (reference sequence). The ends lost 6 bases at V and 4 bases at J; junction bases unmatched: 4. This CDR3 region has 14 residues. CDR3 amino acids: CASRDRGRGETQYF. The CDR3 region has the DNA TGTGCCAGTAGGGACAGGGGGCGGGGAGAGACCCAGTACTTC.

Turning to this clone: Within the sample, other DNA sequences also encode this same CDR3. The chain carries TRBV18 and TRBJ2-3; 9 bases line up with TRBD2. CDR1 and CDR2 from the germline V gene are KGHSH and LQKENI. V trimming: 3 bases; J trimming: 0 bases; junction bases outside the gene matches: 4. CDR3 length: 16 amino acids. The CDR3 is CASSPGTSGSTDTQYF. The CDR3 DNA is TGTGCCAGCTCACCGGGCACTAGCGGGAGCACAGATACGCAGTATTTT.

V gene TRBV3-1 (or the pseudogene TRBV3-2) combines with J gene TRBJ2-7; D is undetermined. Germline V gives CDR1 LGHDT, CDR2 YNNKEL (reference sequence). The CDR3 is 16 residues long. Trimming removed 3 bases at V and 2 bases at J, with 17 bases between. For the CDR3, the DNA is TGTGCCAGCAGCCAGGCCGACGGGTGGGTCCCCTACGAGCAGTACTTC. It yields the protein CASSQADGWVPYEQYF.

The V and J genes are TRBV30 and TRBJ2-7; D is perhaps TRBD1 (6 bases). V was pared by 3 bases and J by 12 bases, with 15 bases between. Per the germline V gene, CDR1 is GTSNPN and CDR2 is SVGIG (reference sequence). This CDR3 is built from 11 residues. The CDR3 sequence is CAWRAGEFLYF. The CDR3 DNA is TGTGCCTGGAGGGCAGGGGAGTTTTTGTACTTC.

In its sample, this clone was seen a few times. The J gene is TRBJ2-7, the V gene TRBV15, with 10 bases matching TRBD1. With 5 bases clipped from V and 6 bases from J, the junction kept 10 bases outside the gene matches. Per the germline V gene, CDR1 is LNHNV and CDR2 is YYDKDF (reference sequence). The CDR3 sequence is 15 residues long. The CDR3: CATSVYRDRGGEQYF. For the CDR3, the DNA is TGTGCCACCAGCGTTTACCGGGACAGGGGTGGCGAGCAGTACTTC.

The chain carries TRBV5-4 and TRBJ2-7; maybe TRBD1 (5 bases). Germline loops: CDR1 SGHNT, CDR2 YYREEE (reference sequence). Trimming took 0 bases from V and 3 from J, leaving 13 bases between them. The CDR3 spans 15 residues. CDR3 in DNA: TGTGCCAGCAGCTTGGCCTATGGGGCCGGCTACGAGCAGTACTTC. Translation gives CASSLAYGAGYEQYF.

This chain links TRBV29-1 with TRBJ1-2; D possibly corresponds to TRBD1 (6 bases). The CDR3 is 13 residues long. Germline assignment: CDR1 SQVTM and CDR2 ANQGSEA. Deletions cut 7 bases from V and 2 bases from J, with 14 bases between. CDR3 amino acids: CSAEDSENYGYTF. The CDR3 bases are TGCAGCGCCGAGGACAGCGAAAACTATGGCTACACCTTC.

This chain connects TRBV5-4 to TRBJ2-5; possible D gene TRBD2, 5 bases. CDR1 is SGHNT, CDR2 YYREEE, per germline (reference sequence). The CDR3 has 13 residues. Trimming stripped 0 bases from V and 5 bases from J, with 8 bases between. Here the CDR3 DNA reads TGTGCCAGCAGCTTGGTCCGAGGGGAGACCCAGTACTTC. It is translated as CASSLVRGETQYF.

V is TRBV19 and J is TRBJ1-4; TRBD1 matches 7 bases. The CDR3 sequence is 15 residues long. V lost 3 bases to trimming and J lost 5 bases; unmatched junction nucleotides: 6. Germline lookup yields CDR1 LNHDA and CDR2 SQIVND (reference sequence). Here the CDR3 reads CASSMGQKTNEKLFF. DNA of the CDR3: TGTGCCAGTAGTATGGGACAGAAGACGAATGAAAAACTGTTTTTT. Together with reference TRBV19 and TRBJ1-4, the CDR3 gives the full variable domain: DGGITQSPKYLFRKEGQNVTLSCEQNLNHDAMYWYRQDPGQGLRLIYYSQIVNDFQKGDIAEGYSVSREKKESFPLTVTSAQKNPTAFYLCASSMGQKTNEKLFFGSGTQLSVL.

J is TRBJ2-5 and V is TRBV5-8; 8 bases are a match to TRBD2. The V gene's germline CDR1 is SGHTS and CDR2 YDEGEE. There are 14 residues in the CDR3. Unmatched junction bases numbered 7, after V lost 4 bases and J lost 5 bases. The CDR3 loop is CASSRGTRSETQYF. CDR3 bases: TGTGCCAGCAGCAGAGGGACTAGGAGTGAGACCCAGTACTTC.

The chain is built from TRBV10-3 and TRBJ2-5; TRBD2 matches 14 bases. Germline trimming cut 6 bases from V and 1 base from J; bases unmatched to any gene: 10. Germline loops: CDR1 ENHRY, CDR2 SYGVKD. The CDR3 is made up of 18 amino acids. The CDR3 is CAIRGGLAGAGGQETQYF. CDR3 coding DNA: TGTGCCATCAGGGGGGGACTAGCGGGAGCAGGAGGCCAAGAGACCCAGTACTTC.